This T cell receptor (beta chain) was identified during a study of cytomegalovirus exposure and HLA in healthy donors. The table came from immunoSEQ multiplex PCR; TCRdb's copy has only in-frame clones and leaves some out. The table has 71,000 or so clones, about 94% seen once; the top ten hold 1.2% to 1.5%. The V and J ends lost 5 bases and 3 bases respectively, with 10 bases between them. CDR1 and CDR2 from the germline V gene are SGHTA and FQGTGA. This CDR3 comprises 13 residues. Sequenced sample: PBMCs. This receptor was taken from a man aged 18 to 30 in good health and CMV-seropositive. V usage is TRBV7-3 and J usage is TRBJ2-5; perhaps TRBD1 as D (6 bases). The CDR3 DNA is TGTGCCAGCAGCCTACAGGGAAAAGAGACCCAGTACTTC. Protein sequence: CASSLQGKETQYF. Full variable domain (remainder filled in from reference TRBV7-3 and TRBJ2-5): GAGVSQTPSNKVTEKGKYVELRCDPISGHTALYWYRQSLGQGPEFLIYFQGTGAADDSGLPNDRFFAVRPEGSVSTLKIQRTERGDSAVYLCASSLQGKETQYFGPGTRLLVL.